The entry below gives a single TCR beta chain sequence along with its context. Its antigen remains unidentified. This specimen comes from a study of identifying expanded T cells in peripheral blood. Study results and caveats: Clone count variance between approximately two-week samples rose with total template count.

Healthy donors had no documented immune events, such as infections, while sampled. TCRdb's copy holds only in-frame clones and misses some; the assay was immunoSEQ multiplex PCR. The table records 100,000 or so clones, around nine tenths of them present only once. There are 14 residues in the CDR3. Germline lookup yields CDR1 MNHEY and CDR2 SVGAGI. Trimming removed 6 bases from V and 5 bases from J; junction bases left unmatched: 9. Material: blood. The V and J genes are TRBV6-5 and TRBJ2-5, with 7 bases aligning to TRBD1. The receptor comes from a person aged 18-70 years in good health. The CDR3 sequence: CASSYRGWQETQYF. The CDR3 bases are TGTGCCAGCAGCTACAGGGGTTGGCAGGAGACCCAGTACTTC.